These 25 T cell receptor beta chains came from one sample sequenced in a study of patients and donors after allogeneic stem cell transplantation. TCRdb called the RT-PCR reads again in MiXCR, with one record for every CDR3 protein. The sample lists 90,000 to 130,000 distinct CDR3 sequences, 35% seen once, with 27% in the top ten. The specimen sequenced was blood, either unsorted or a sorted T cell fraction (not recorded which). The source of these receptors is a human donor who was either an allogeneic HSCT recipient or a stem cell or donor lymphocyte infusion donor (not recorded which). It is not recorded whose cells these are; they may come from a transplant donor.

This clonotype was picked up a small number of times. The J gene is TRBJ1-5, the V gene TRBV24-1; D gene ambiguous. Germline V gene sequence: CDR1 KGHDR, CDR2 SFDVKD. This CDR3 contains 14 residues. Trimming stripped 4 bases from V and 0 bases from J, with 6 bases between. This chain's CDR3 is CATSDLDSNQPQHF. DNA of the CDR3: TGTGCCACCAGTGACCTTGATAGCAATCAGCCCCAGCATTTT.

Written as DNA, the CDR3 is TGCAGTGTGGCAGGGGTAAACTCACCCCTCCACTTT. Its protein is CSVAGVNSPLHF. The V gene is TRBV20-1, the J gene TRBJ1-6, with D maybe TRBD1 (6 bases). V dropped 7 bases and J dropped 10 bases, with 14 bases sitting between them. Germline CDR1 DFQATT, CDR2 SNEGSKA (reference sequence). This CDR3 has 12 amino acids.

The gene calls are TRBV4-3 and TRBJ1-5; tentative D call: TRBD1 (6 bases). The CDR3 has 17 amino acids. V lost 1 base and J 0 bases, leaving 13 bases between the germline ends. Per germline, CDR1 LGHNA and CDR2 YSLEER. The CDR3 DNA reads as TGCGCCAGCAGCCAAGGGGGGCAGATATATAGCAATCAGCCCCAGCATTTT. Residues: CASSQGGQIYSNQPQHF.

CDR3 sequence reads: CASSFPWTSGSMYNEQFF. CDR3 nucleotide sequence: TGTGCCAGCAGTTTCCCCTGGACTAGCGGGAGCATGTACAATGAGCAGTTCTTC. The chain carries TRBV12-3 or TRBV12-4 and TRBJ2-1, with 13 bases lining up with TRBD2. The CDR3 spans 18 residues. V was pared by 3 bases and J by 4 bases, with 9 bases of the junction left unmatched.

The CDR3 bases are TGTGCCAGCAGCTTAGGAAGGGGGCGTTTGAACACTGAAGCTTTCTTT. It encodes CASSLGRGRLNTEAFF. This rearrangement joins TRBV11-2 to TRBJ1-1; 7 bases are shared with TRBD1. The CDR3 sequence is 16 residues long. The V segment lost 1 base and the J segment 0 bases; nucleotides outside the gene matches: 5. From germline, CDR1 is SGHAT and CDR2 FQNNGV.

Many counts were recorded for this clonotype. The chain couples TRBV18 to TRBJ1-5; D not resolved. Germline V gene lookup returns CDR1 KGHSH and CDR2 LQKENI. Deletions cut 0 bases from V and 4 bases from J, with 4 bases between. The CDR3 has 13 residues. The CDR3 DNA reads as TGTGCCAGCTCACCACCTGGGAATCAGCCCCAGCATTTT. As protein: CASSPPGNQPQHF.

The J gene is TRBJ1-2, the V gene TRBV7-2, with 7 nucleotides matching TRBD1. J was trimmed by 4 bases and V by 4 bases; bases with no gene match: 9. The CDR3 contains 15 residues. In germline, CDR1 is SGHTA, CDR2 FQGNSA. CDR3 sequence (DNA): TGTGCCAGCAGCTCCCGGGACAGCACCTCCTATGGCTACACCTTC. This codes for CASSSRDSTSYGYTF.

This clonotype showed up just a few times. The chain combines TRBV3-1 with TRBJ1-1; 7 bases fit TRBD1. CDR1 is LGHDT, CDR2 YNNKEL, per germline (reference sequence). The V segment lost 2 bases and the J segment 6 bases; nucleotides outside the gene matches: 9. The CDR3 contains 15 residues. The CDR3 sequence is CASSQIGGGAAEAFF. CDR3 coding DNA: TGTGCCAGCAGCCAAATAGGAGGGGGCGCGGCTGAAGCTTTCTTT.

The chain uses TRBV11-2 and TRBJ2-1, with 8 bases identical to TRBD1. The ends lost 6 bases at V and 6 bases at J; junction bases unmatched: 4. The germline V gene has CDR1 SGHAT and CDR2 FQNNGV. This CDR3 is built from 13 residues. CDR3 coding DNA: TGTGCCAGCAGTCCTACAGGGGGCAATGAGCAGTTCTTC. Translated, it gives CASSPTGGNEQFF.

V gene TRBV6-1 combines with J gene TRBJ2-1; tentatively, D is TRBD2 (6 bases). V was shortened by 4 bases and J by 3 bases, with 13 bases between the two germline ends. Germline CDR1 and CDR2: MNHNS and SASEGT. The CDR3 spans 15 residues. CDR3 DNA: TGTGCCAGCAGTGCACTAGCCTCCCTCTACAATGAGCAGTTCTTC. It codes for CASSALASLYNEQFF.

The CDR3 DNA reads as TGTGCCAGCAGGGACCGACCGGGGACAGGGTCGAACACTGAAGCTTTCTTT. It codes for CASRDRPGTGSNTEAFF. The chain joins TRBV27 to TRBJ1-1; 9 bases are a match to TRBD1. V lost 6 bases, J lost 1 base, and 12 bases stayed unmatched. CDR3 length equals 17 residues. From germline, CDR1 is MNHEY and CDR2 SMNVEV (reference sequence).

This chain joins TRBV15 and TRBJ2-4; tentative D call: TRBD1 (5 bases). CDR3 length: 16 amino acids. V lost 0 bases, J lost 3 bases, and 12 bases lay in between. Germline-derived CDR1 and CDR2 are LNHNV and YYDKDF (reference sequence). The CDR3 nucleotides are TGTGCCACCAGCAGAGATACGAACAGGCTCAAAAACATTCAGTACTTC. Its protein product is CATSRDTNRLKNIQYF.

This clonotype was seen more than once but under ten times. The chain has TRBV25-1 and TRBJ1-6, with D hard to call. The CDR3 sequence is 15 residues long. Germline values: CDR1 MGHDK, CDR2 SYGVNS. V was shortened by 4 bases and J by 3 bases, with 10 bases between the two germline ends. The CDR3 DNA reads TGTGCCAGCAGTGGGAATGAGGACTATAATTCACCCCTCCACTTT. Translated: CASSGNEDYNSPLHF. Drawing the rest from reference TRBV25-1 and TRBJ1-6, the complete variable domain is EADIYQTPRYLVIGTGKKITLECSQTMGHDKMYWYQQDPGMELHLIHYSYGVNSTEKGDLSSESTVSRIRTEHFPLTLESARPSHTSQYLCASSGNEDYNSPLHFGNGTRLTVT.

J is TRBJ2-2 and V is TRBV6-2 or TRBV6-3, with TRBD2 identical over 10 bases. V dropped 0 bases and J dropped 6; count of bases not matched to a gene: 4. Germline CDR1 is MNHEY and CDR2 is SVGEGT. There are 16 residues in the CDR3. The CDR3 nucleotides read TGTGCCAGCAGTTACTCTGAGACTAGCGGGCCCGGGGAGCTGTTTTTT. Amino acid sequence: CASSYSETSGPGELFF.

This clonotype occurred once. The rearrangement uses TRBV11-3 and TRBJ2-1; TRBD2 is a possible D gene (5 bases). The CDR3 runs to 12 residues. Trimming took off 5 bases at V and 7 bases at J, with 9 bases between the two ends. Germline V CDR1 and CDR2: SGHNT, YENEEA. The CDR3 DNA reads as TGTGCCAGCAGCATCTCGGGGAATGAGCAGTTCTTC. It translates to CASSISGNEQFF.

The table lists this clonotype with many counts. The rearrangement joins TRBV4-3 to TRBJ1-4; unclear D gene. CDR1 and CDR2 (germline): LGHNA, YSLEER. Trimming cost V 0 bases and J 7 bases, with 6 bases left between them. The length of the CDR3 is 13 residues. CDR3 loop: CASSQDRSEKLFF. The CDR3 coding sequence is TGCGCCAGCAGCCAAGATAGGAGTGAAAAACTGTTTTTT.

J is TRBJ1-1 and V is TRBV29-1; D is uncertain. Per the germline V gene, CDR1 is SQVTM and CDR2 is ANQGSEA. CDR3 size: 13 residues. The V and J ends lost 5 bases and 6 bases respectively, with 16 bases between them. CDR3 DNA sequence: TGCAGCGTTCGTCAGGCCCTGTTGTCTGAAGCTTTCTTT. This encodes CSVRQALLSEAFF.

This clonotype occurred a few times. V usage is TRBV3-1 and J usage is TRBJ2-5, with no clear D. CDR1 and CDR2 from the germline V gene are LGHDT and YNNKEL (reference sequence). Trimming removed 1 base at V and 5 bases at J, with 11 bases between. The CDR3 is 14 residues long. CDR3 amino acids: CASSQVSPLETQYF. The CDR3 DNA reads as TGTGCCAGCAGCCAAGTTTCACCTTTGGAGACCCAGTACTTC.

The chain has TRBV20-1 and TRBJ1-5; D is possibly TRBD1 (6 bases). V was shortened by 5 bases and J by 2 bases, with 13 bases between the two germline ends. This CDR3 has 14 residues. In germline, CDR1 is DFQATT, CDR2 SNEGSKA (reference sequence). In nucleotides, the CDR3 is TGCAGTGCTCGGGTCCGGGGGCGCAATCAGCCCCAGCATTTT. Translation: CSARVRGRNQPQHF.

Only a few counts were recorded for this clonotype. The chain carries TRBV6-2 or TRBV6-3 and TRBJ1-2; 10 nucleotides align to TRBD1. Unmatched junction bases numbered 9, after V lost 5 bases and J lost 6 bases. CDR3 size: 15 residues. Germline assignment: CDR1 MNHEY and CDR2 SVGEGT. CDR3: CASSRRDRGADGYTF. CDR3 DNA sequence: TGTGCCAGCAGTCGCCGGGACAGGGGAGCGGATGGCTACACCTTC.

Only a few counts were recorded for this clonotype. The rearrangement links TRBV12-3 or TRBV12-4 to TRBJ1-6; D gene ambiguous. Trimming removed 5 bases at V and 3 bases at J, with 11 bases between. This CDR3 is built from 15 residues. The CDR3 nucleotides read TGTGCCAGCAGTGGTACAGCGGTCTATAATTCACCCCTCCACTTT. Translated: CASSGTAVYNSPLHF.

The chain links TRBV7-9 to TRBJ1-6; no reliable D call. V was trimmed by 4 bases and J by 7 bases, leaving 11 bases between them. Per the germline V gene, CDR1 is SEHNR and CDR2 is FQNEAQ (reference sequence). The CDR3 covers 14 residues. The CDR3 spells CASSSEFPNSPLHF. CDR3 bases: TGTGCCAGCAGCTCCGAATTTCCAAATTCACCCCTCCACTTT.

V gene TRBV5-4 combines with J gene TRBJ1-2; 7 nucleotides align to TRBD1. V shed 2 bases, J shed 4 bases, and the junction held 5 bases outside the gene matches. There are 14 residues in the CDR3. Per germline, CDR1 SGHNT and CDR2 YYREEE (reference sequence). CDR3 sequence reads: CASSFGQALYGYTF. CDR3 coding DNA: TGTGCCAGCAGCTTTGGACAGGCCCTCTATGGCTACACCTTC.

The chain uses TRBV25-1 and TRBJ2-5; D possibly corresponds to TRBD2 (5 bases). Per germline, CDR1 MGHDK and CDR2 SYGVNS. V was cut by 3 bases and J by 4 bases, with 18 bases left in between. This CDR3 comprises 16 residues. The chain's CDR3 is CASSDPRPRGGETQYF. The CDR3 region has the DNA TGTGCCAGCAGTGACCCAAGGCCCCGGGGTGGAGAGACCCAGTACTTC.

The chain has TRBV4-3 and TRBJ1-6; no definite D call. Germline values: CDR1 LGHNA, CDR2 YSLEER. The CDR3 sequence is 17 residues long. Trimming stripped 0 bases from V and 2 bases from J, with 11 bases between. The CDR3 DNA sequence: TGCGCCAGCAGCCAAGATTTCCCAAATGCCTATAATTCACCCCTCCACTTT. Protein product: CASSQDFPNAYNSPLHF.